One and the same sample provided the 25 T cell receptor beta chains below, sequenced in a study of blood T cell repertoires in COVID-19. The repertoire was sequenced with immunoSEQ multiplex PCR; TCRdb's copy has only in-frame clones and lacks some. The sample yields 100,000 to 150,000 clones, 84% seen once. Sequenced: peripheral blood. All receptors come from a woman aged 60 to 75 with acute or convalescent COVID-19.

The CDR3 DNA reads as TGTGCCAGCGCAGAACAAGGGAGTAACACTGAAGCTTTCTTT. It encodes CASAEQGSNTEAFF. This chain links TRBV7-9 with TRBJ1-1; D not resolved. Deletions cut 8 bases from V and 2 bases from J, with 15 bases between. Germline CDR1 reads SEHNR; CDR2 reads FQNEAQ (reference sequence). This CDR3 has 14 amino acids.

Remarks on this clone: The same CDR3 arises from other DNA sequences in this sample as well. The gene calls are TRBV19 and TRBJ1-1, with D perhaps TRBD1 (6 bases). V was shortened by 8 bases and J by 1 base, with 11 bases between the two germline ends. The germline CDR1 and CDR2 sequences are LNHDA and SQIVND (reference sequence). The CDR3 loop spans 13 amino acids. DNA for the CDR3: TGTGCCAGTCGCGACAGGCCGAACACTGAAGCTTTCTTT. Its protein is CASRDRPNTEAFF.

The chain uses TRBV29-1 and TRBJ1-1; possible D gene TRBD1, 6 bases. CDR1 and CDR2 (germline): SQVTM, ANQGSEA. This CDR3 has 12 residues. Trimming cost V 6 bases and J 0 bases, with 8 bases left between them. CDR3 in amino acids: CSVRDMNTEAFF. The DNA of the CDR3 is TGCAGCGTAAGGGACATGAACACTGAAGCTTTCTTT.

The table lists this clone with a few counts. The chain couples TRBV20-1 to TRBJ1-6; the match to TRBD1 covers 7 bases. The CDR3 covers 18 residues. Germline CDR1 reads DFQATT; CDR2 reads SNEGSKA (reference sequence). The junction had 11 bases not matched to a gene; V was cut back by 3 bases and J by 0 bases. This CDR3 is CSASLGKQGSSYNSPLHF. The CDR3 DNA reads TGCAGTGCTAGTTTAGGAAAACAGGGGAGCTCCTATAATTCACCCCTCCACTTT.

The rearrangement links TRBV28 to TRBJ1-2; TRBD1 aligns across 8 bases. CDR3 length: 15 residues. J lost 5 bases, V lost 2 bases, and 7 bases had no gene match. The V gene's germline CDR1 is MDHEN and CDR2 SYDVKM. This CDR3 reads CASSLGRGREYGYTF. The CDR3 nucleotides are TGTGCCAGCAGTTTAGGCAGGGGGCGAGAATATGGCTACACCTTC.

This clone has a count of ten or more. V and J are TRBV3-1 (or the pseudogene TRBV3-2) and TRBJ2-5; D is uncertain. Germline loops: CDR1 LGHDT, CDR2 YNNKEL (reference sequence). The CDR3 loop spans 13 amino acids. V was trimmed by 6 bases and J by 2 bases, leaving 10 bases between them. The CDR3 DNA follows: TGTGCCAGCAGAGATGGCTTGCAAGAGACCCAGTACTTC. Translation gives CASRDGLQETQYF.

The rearrangement joins TRBV11-2 to TRBJ1-1, with a weak D call TRBD1 (5 bases). The V and J ends lost 5 bases and 11 bases respectively, with 15 bases between them. The CDR3 totals 12 residues. The V gene's germline CDR1 is SGHAT and CDR2 FQNNGV. The CDR3 loop reads CASSPGGRLAFF. CDR3 in DNA: TGTGCCAGCAGCCCGGGGGGTCGGTTGGCTTTCTTT.

The chain carries TRBV19 and TRBJ1-1; 8 bases line up with TRBD1. CDR3 length: 15 residues. Trimming took 3 bases from V and 0 from J; bases not matched to a gene: 3. Germline CDR1 is LNHDA and CDR2 is SQIVND (reference sequence). The CDR3 loop reads CASSIGQGLNTEAFF. For the CDR3, the DNA is TGTGCCAGTAGTATCGGACAGGGATTGAACACTGAAGCTTTCTTT.

The V and J genes are TRBV7-3 and TRBJ1-1; D gene uncertain. The V and J ends lost 5 bases and 1 base respectively, with 8 bases between them. CDR1 is SGHTA, CDR2 FQGTGA, per germline. The CDR3 is 13 amino acids. CDR3 DNA sequence: TGTGCCAGCAGCATCTACAGGAACACTGAAGCTTTCTTT. Protein product: CASSIYRNTEAFF.

V usage is TRBV25-1 and J usage is TRBJ1-5, with TRBD1 matching over 9 bases. The junction had 4 bases not matched to a gene; V was cut back by 2 bases and J by 5 bases. Germline assignment: CDR1 MGHDK and CDR2 SYGVNS. The CDR3 sequence is 15 residues long. The CDR3 is CASSEQRTGDQPQHF. The CDR3 nucleotides are TGTGCCAGCAGTGAACAAAGGACAGGGGATCAGCCCCAGCATTTT.

The rearrangement joins TRBV19 to TRBJ1-5; 9 bases fit TRBD1. The trim removed 10 bases at V and 0 bases at J, leaving 13 bases unmatched. The CDR3 length is 17 residues. Germline values: CDR1 LNHDA, CDR2 SQIVND (reference sequence). The CDR3 DNA reads TGTGCCACCTACCCGGGACAGGGCAGGAATAGCAATCAGCCCCAGCATTTT. Its protein product is CATYPGQGRNSNQPQHF.

The chain carries TRBV27 and TRBJ1-6; D may be TRBD1 (6 bases). This CDR3 has 14 amino acids. Germline CDR1 and CDR2: MNHEY and SMNVEV (reference sequence). Trimming stripped 6 bases from V and 7 bases from J, with 13 bases between. The chain's CDR3 is CASSWGLGNSPLHF. The DNA of the CDR3 is TGTGCCAGCAGCTGGGGGCTAGGGAATTCACCCCTCCACTTT.

The rearrangement uses TRBV5-1 and TRBJ1-2; 7 bases line up with TRBD1. J gave up 8 bases and V 7 bases, and 14 bases lay outside the gene matches. Germline V gives CDR1 SGHRS, CDR2 YFSETQ. This CDR3 is built from 14 residues. CDR3 protein: CASGTGETERGYTF. In DNA form, the CDR3 reads TGCGCCAGCGGTACAGGGGAGACAGAAAGGGGCTACACCTTC.

The chain uses TRBV5-4 and TRBJ2-7; possible D gene TRBD1, 6 bases. Germline V gives CDR1 SGHNT, CDR2 YYREEE (reference sequence). The CDR3 length is 15 residues. V was cut by 1 base and J by 3 bases, with 14 bases left in between. The CDR3 here is CASSLWGRGLYEQYF. The CDR3 coding sequence is TGTGCCAGCAGCTTGTGGGGGCGAGGCCTCTACGAGCAGTACTTC.

This clone appeared a single time. The chain recombines TRBV18 with TRBJ1-4; D is perhaps TRBD1 (5 bases). Germline CDR1 is KGHSH and CDR2 is LQKENI. Trimming stripped 3 bases from V and 2 bases from J, with 7 bases between. The CDR3 has 14 residues. CDR3 in amino acids: CASSPGGTNEKLFF. CDR3 DNA sequence: TGTGCCAGCTCACCGGGGGGGACTAATGAAAAACTGTTTTTT.

The J gene is TRBJ2-5, the V gene TRBV7-3; 9 nucleotides align to TRBD1. Germline values: CDR1 SGHTA, CDR2 FQGTGA. Trimming took 0 bases from V and 4 from J; bases not matched to a gene: 3. CDR3 length: 15 amino acids. Written as DNA, the CDR3 is TGTGCCAGCAGCTTAACGCCGGGACAGGGAGAGACCCAGTACTTC. As protein: CASSLTPGQGETQYF.

V is TRBV6-5 and J is TRBJ2-3, with a weak D call TRBD2 (6 bases). CDR3 length: 14 amino acids. CDR1 MNHEY and CDR2 SVGAGI come from the germline V gene. The germline V and J ends were trimmed by 6 bases and 4 bases, with 14 bases remaining between them. CDR3 sequence reads: CASSWGEGADTQYF. The CDR3 DNA sequence: TGTGCCAGCAGCTGGGGGGAAGGGGCAGATACGCAGTATTTT.

Notes on this clone: Different DNA sequences within this sample yield the same CDR3. The rearrangement joins TRBV18 to TRBJ1-1; no clear D gene. The CDR3 totals 14 residues. CDR1 is KGHSH and CDR2 is LQKENI in the germline V gene. With 3 bases removed from V and 0 bases from J, the gap between germline ends came to 8 bases. The CDR3 loop is CASSPSQLNTEAFF. CDR3 coding DNA: TGTGCCAGCTCACCGTCACAGCTGAACACTGAAGCTTTCTTT.

This clone was recorded only once. The chain couples TRBV28 to TRBJ1-1; weak D call: TRBD1 (6 bases). Germline values: CDR1 MDHEN, CDR2 SYDVKM. This CDR3 is 15 amino acids long. V was cut by 5 bases and J by 2 bases, with 15 bases left in between. DNA of the CDR3: TGTGCCAGCAGTCCTCGGACAGCTTCCAACACTGAAGCTTTCTTT. It codes for CASSPRTASNTEAFF.

The V and J genes are TRBV19 and TRBJ2-2; 8 nucleotides line up with TRBD2. Looked up from germline, CDR1 is LNHDA and CDR2 is SQIVND (reference sequence). The CDR3 is 17 residues long. V was clipped by 3 bases and J by 4 bases; unmatched bases: 10. CDR3 loop: CASSIGGLAFSTGELFF. The CDR3, as DNA: TGTGCCAGTAGTATCGGCGGACTAGCTTTCAGCACCGGGGAGCTGTTTTTT.

The chain recombines TRBV12-3 or TRBV12-4 with TRBJ1-1; D unclear. V gave up 6 bases and J gave up 11 bases, with 16 bases separating them. This CDR3 is 12 amino acids long. The CDR3 bases are TGTGCCAGCAGCCTGGAGAGCGGGAGTGCTTTCTTT. This sequence encodes CASSLESGSAFF.

This chain connects TRBV29-1 to TRBJ1-1; D is perhaps TRBD1 (6 bases). Trimming left V 7 bases short and J 7 bases short, with 16 bases between. The germline CDR1 and CDR2 sequences are SQVTM and ANQGSEA. This CDR3 spans 12 amino acids. CDR3 in amino acids: CSARGGLYEAFF. DNA for the CDR3: TGCAGCGCCCGGGGGGGGCTTTATGAAGCTTTCTTT.

In its sample, this clone was seen once. The genes are TRBV19 and TRBJ1-1, with 9 positions matching TRBD1. Germline assignment: CDR1 LNHDA and CDR2 SQIVND (reference sequence). Losses at the gene ends were 5 bases for V and 6 bases for J; bases not matched to a gene: 10. The CDR3 contains 15 residues. The CDR3 sequence is CASSLTGTGRAEAFF. CDR3 nucleotide sequence: TGTGCCAGTAGTCTTACCGGGACAGGGAGGGCTGAAGCTTTCTTT.

The chain recombines TRBV24-1 with TRBJ2-2, with D possibly being TRBD1 (5 bases). Germline V gene sequence: CDR1 KGHDR, CDR2 SFDVKD. V was shortened by 9 bases and J by 1 base, with 11 bases between the two germline ends. CDR3 length equals 14 residues. The CDR3 sequence: CATAQTVNTGELFF. The CDR3 DNA reads as TGTGCCACCGCACAGACAGTGAACACCGGGGAGCTGTTTTTT.

The chain uses TRBV24-1 and TRBJ1-2; no definite D call. The ends were cut back, 3 bases at V and 0 bases at J, with 7 bases in the middle. There are 14 residues in the CDR3. The V gene's germline CDR1 is KGHDR and CDR2 SFDVKD. DNA of the CDR3: TGTGCCACCAGTGATGACTATTCTAACTATGGCTACACCTTC. Residues: CATSDDYSNYGYTF.